A selection of T cell receptor beta chains follows, all from one sample in a study of T cells in Graves' hyperthyroidism and ophthalmopathy. TCRdb itself ran the multiplex PCR reads through MiXCR, one entry per CDR3 protein. The sample contains about 740,000 distinct CDR3 sequences, approximately 14% of which appear only once. The sequenced sample was blood. These receptors originate from a woman between 18 and 29 years old with Graves' hyperthyroidism. The CDR3 runs from the conserved cysteine through the conserved F or W. Fields, in order: clone size, V gene, D gene, J gene, CDR3 DNA, CDR3 protein. D genes are given only for firm matches. Expanded clones get a size class; other rows say once, few or many, or leave the size out.

many	TRBV7-3	NA	TRBJ2-6	TGTGCCAGCAGCTTAGTTTCGTCTAGGACTGGGGCCAACGTCCTGACTTTC	CASSLVSSRTGANVLTF
many	TRBV7-9	NA	TRBJ2-7	TGTGCCAGCAGGCAGGAGACTTACGAGCAGTACTTC	CASRQETYEQYF
many	TRBV28	NA	TRBJ2-7	TGTGCCAGCAGCAACCAGGGGGGGGACGAGCAGTACTTC	CASSNQGGDEQYF
NA	TRBV19	NA	TRBJ1-3	TGTGCCAGTAAGGGGAACTCTGGAAACACCATATATTTT	CASKGNSGNTIYF
many	TRBV11-3	TRBD1	TRBJ2-3	TGTGCCAGCAGTCCAGGGGGTCGCACAGATACGCAGTATTTT	CASSPGGRTDTQYF
few	TRBV30	NA	TRBJ1-4	TGTGCCTGGAGTACCCCCCTTATGGACAGCCGTTATGAAAAACTGTTTTTT	CAWSTPLMDSRYEKLFF
NA	TRBV18	TRBD1	TRBJ2-7	TGTGCCAGCTCACCGCCGACAGGGGGGGGGTCCTACGAGCAGTACTTC	CASSPPTGGGSYEQYF
once	TRBV28	TRBD1	TRBJ1-2	TGTGCCAGCGTACAGGGGAGTGGTGGCTACACCTTC	CASVQGSGGYTF
few	TRBV20-1	NA	TRBJ1-2	TGCAGTGCTCACACGGGGGATGGCTACACCTTC	CSAHTGDGYTF
few	TRBV7-9	NA	TRBJ2-6	TGTGCCAGCAGCTGGGGACTCTCTGGGGCCAACGTCCTGACTTTC	CASSWGLSGANVLTF
NA	TRBV7-9	TRBD2	TRBJ2-2	TGTGCCAGCACTCCGGGGGGGCGGGACACCGGGGAGCTGTTTTTT	CASTPGGRDTGELFF
many	TRBV12-3/TRBV12-4	NA	TRBJ2-1	TGTGCCAGCAGTCTCAACCCGGCTAGTTTGGGGGTATTCGATGAGCAGTTCTTC	CASSLNPASLGVFDEQFF
many	TRBV28	TRBD2	TRBJ2-7	TGTGCCAGCAGCCCGACCCTAGCGGCCAACGAGCAGTACTTC	CASSPTLAANEQYF
many	TRBV30	TRBD1	TRBJ1-5	TGTGCCTGGAGTTCCGACAGGGGTGGCAATCAGCCCCAGCATTTT	CAWSSDRGGNQPQHF
many	TRBV12-3/TRBV12-4	TRBD1	TRBJ1-2	TGTGCCAGCGGAACGGACAGGCCGTCCTATGGCTACACCTTC	CASGTDRPSYGYTF
many	TRBV5-1	NA	TRBJ1-1	TGCGCCAGCAGCCTCGGAATGATACCCTTAGGCACTGAAGCTTTCTTT	CASSLGMIPLGTEAFF
many	TRBV6-5	NA	TRBJ1-5	TGTGCCAGCAGTTACTCGACTGGGGAGGACCAGCCCCAGCATTTT	CASSYSTGEDQPQHF
many	TRBV30	NA	TRBJ2-1	TGTGCCTGGAGCAGCCCGCATAAGGGTGAGCAGTTCTTC	CAWSSPHKGEQFF
NA	TRBV29-1	NA	TRBJ2-3	TGCAGCCTTAAGAGGAACCTAGCTAGCACAGATACGCAGTATTTT	CSLKRNLASTDTQYF
many	TRBV5-6	NA	TRBJ2-7	TGTGCCAGCAGGCAACTGGACAGCCCCTACGAGCAGTACTTC	CASRQLDSPYEQYF
few	TRBV12-3/TRBV12-4	NA	TRBJ1-4	TGTGCCAGCAGTGGGAGGCGCCTATATGCAACTAATGAAAAACTGTTTTTT	CASSGRRLYATNEKLFF
many	TRBV6-5	TRBD1	TRBJ2-7	TGTGCCAGCAGTTACTCGGACAGGGCCTCCTACGAGCAGTACTTC	CASSYSDRASYEQYF